The present T cell receptor beta chain was sequenced within a study of OX40 agonist ivuxolimab in advanced cancers. In the study overall: The patients received agonistic anti-OX40 (CD134) antibody ivuxolimab. Findings of the study overall: Relative to CD4+, CD8+ T cells held more expanded clones on average.

The CDR3 has 17 residues. Trimming removed 5 bases from V and 7 bases from J, with 24 bases in between. CDR1 ENHRY and CDR2 SYGVKD come from the germline V gene. Regarding this clone: As yet, its antigen is unknown.

Profiling relied on immunoSEQ multiplex PCR, and the TCRdb table lists in-frame clones only, not all of them. The sample carries about 69,000 clones, approximately 90% recorded once. This TCR came from an adult with an advanced solid tumor such as melanoma, head and neck, liver or kidney cancer. The sample was CD4+ or CD8+ T cells sorted from blood, taken in a trial of the OX40 agonist ivuxolimab. The rearrangement joins TRBV10-3 to TRBJ2-4; D may be TRBD1 (6 bases). The CDR3 nucleotides read TGTGCCATCAGTCGCGACGGAGGACAGTCGGGTGGGAACATTCAGTACTTC. This codes for CAISRDGGQSGGNIQYF.